These 25 T cell receptor beta chains were sequenced from one sample in a study of cytomegalovirus exposure and HLA in healthy donors. PCR was performed using 60 Vbeta and 13 Jbeta primers. TCRdb's copy holds only in-frame clones and misses some; the assay was immunoSEQ multiplex PCR. There are hundreds of thousands of clones in the sample; 83% occur only once, and about 1.4% lies in the top ten. The material sequenced was PBMCs. The receptor source for this set is a girl aged 10 to 17 in good health and CMV-seronegative.

This chain connects TRBV2 to TRBJ2-7; no definite D call. The CDR3 is 12 residues long. Trimming cost V 2 bases and J 3 bases, with 5 bases left between them. The germline V gene encodes CDR1 SNHLY and CDR2 FYNNEI. CDR3 sequence reads: CASSETGYEQYF. DNA for the CDR3: TGTGCCAGCAGTGAAACGGGCTACGAGCAGTACTTC.

CDR3: CSFRQGNTEAFF. CDR3 nucleotide sequence: TGCAGCTTTCGCCAGGGGAACACTGAAGCTTTCTTT. This chain joins TRBV29-1 and TRBJ1-1; perhaps TRBD1 as D (5 bases). In germline, CDR1 is SQVTM, CDR2 ANQGSEA. Trimming took 8 bases from V and 1 from J, leaving 11 bases between them. This CDR3 is 12 amino acids long.

The rearrangement uses TRBV29-1 and TRBJ2-2; 12 bases align to TRBD2. The germline V gene encodes CDR1 SQVTM and CDR2 ANQGSEA. Losses at the gene ends were 4 bases for V and 4 bases for J; bases not matched to a gene: 4. The CDR3 runs 15 residues. The CDR3 is CSVVLAGGITGELFF. CDR3 sequence (DNA): TGCAGCGTTGTTCTAGCGGGGGGGATCACCGGGGAGCTGTTTTTT.

The chain combines TRBV2 with TRBJ1-6, with a weak D call TRBD1 (6 bases). The CDR3 consists of 13 residues. V gave up 8 bases and J gave up 9 bases, with 14 bases separating them. Germline V gene sequence: CDR1 SNHLY, CDR2 FYNNEI. The CDR3 sequence is CASLRQVGSPLHF. In nucleotides, the CDR3 is TGTGCCAGCTTACGACAGGTCGGTTCACCCCTCCACTTT. The full variable domain, its missing parts supplied by reference TRBV2 and TRBJ1-6, is EPEVTQTPSHQVTQMGQEVILRCVPISNHLYFYWYRQILGQKVEFLVSFYNNEISEKSEIFDDQFSVERPDGSNFTLKIRSTKLEDSAMYFCASLRQVGSPLHFGNGTRLTVT.

The rearrangement uses TRBV28 and TRBJ2-7, with D maybe TRBD2 (6 bases). CDR1 is MDHEN and CDR2 is SYDVKM in the germline V gene. The CDR3 runs 13 residues. V dropped 7 bases and J dropped 2 bases, with 12 bases sitting between them. The CDR3 is CASTPGTPYEQYF. The CDR3 nucleotides are TGTGCCAGCACCCCTGGGACTCCCTACGAGCAGTACTTC.

The chain employs TRBV6-5 and TRBJ2-7, with 11 bases identical to TRBD2. Germline-derived CDR1 and CDR2 are MNHEY and SVGAGI. This CDR3 is 14 amino acids long. After removal of 6 bases from V and 4 bases from J, the junction contained 5 bases not matched to a gene. CDR3 coding DNA: TGTGCCAGCAGCGTTAGCGGGGGGGCTTACGAGCAGTACTTC. Its translation: CASSVSGGAYEQYF.

The chain employs TRBV5-4 and TRBJ1-2; D gene unclear. V lost 0 bases to trimming and J lost 0 bases, with 15 bases between them. CDR3 length equals 17 residues. Germline lookup yields CDR1 SGHNT and CDR2 YYREEE (reference sequence). Here the CDR3 DNA reads TGTGCCAGCAGCTTGGGCCGCGGGGAGGGCGCTAACTATGGCTACACCTTC. This encodes CASSLGRGEGANYGYTF.

The chain links TRBV5-1 to TRBJ2-7, with 7 bases aligning to TRBD2. This CDR3 is built from 15 residues. Germline CDR1 SGHRS, CDR2 YFSETQ. The trim removed 4 bases at V and 4 bases at J, leaving 11 bases unmatched. The CDR3: CASSLPDSGLYEQYF. The CDR3 DNA reads TGCGCCAGCAGCCTACCAGATAGCGGGTTATACGAGCAGTACTTC.

The V and J genes are TRBV5-4 and TRBJ2-7; TRBD2 aligns across 11 bases. The CDR3 is 15 residues long. Germline CDR1 SGHNT, CDR2 YYREEE (reference sequence). V lost 4 bases and J lost 4; bases outside the gene matches: 7. The CDR3 DNA is TGTGCCAGCAGCCCGACTAGCGGGGCGCCTTACGAGCAGTACTTC. This encodes CASSPTSGAPYEQYF.

This clone has more than one count but fewer than ten. V usage is TRBV7-2 and J usage is TRBJ1-5, with no clear D. The CDR3 length is 15 residues. With 2 bases removed from V and 0 bases from J, the gap between germline ends came to 8 bases. The germline CDR1 and CDR2 sequences are SGHTA and FQGNSA. The CDR3 DNA reads TGTGCCAGCAGCTTATCAGGAAATAGCAATCAGCCCCAGCATTTT. It encodes CASSLSGNSNQPQHF.

This chain joins TRBV28 and TRBJ1-2; D gene uncertain. Trimming removed 6 bases at V and 8 bases at J, with 13 bases between. The CDR3 loop spans 12 amino acids. CDR1 is MDHEN, CDR2 SYDVKM, per germline. The CDR3 region is CASRMIAGGYTF. As DNA, the CDR3 is TGTGCCAGCAGGATGATAGCTGGCGGCTACACCTTC.

This clone occurred once. The CDR3 here is CASASGGPWDYGYTF. CDR3 coding DNA: TGTGCCAGCGCCTCAGGTGGCCCCTGGGACTATGGCTACACCTTC. The genes are TRBV27 and TRBJ1-2, with D unclear. V was trimmed by 8 bases and J by 3 bases, leaving 19 bases between them. The V gene's germline CDR1 is MNHEY and CDR2 SMNVEV (reference sequence). This CDR3 comprises 15 residues.

This chain uses TRBV30 with TRBJ1-1; the D gene is possibly TRBD1 (5 bases). V shed 5 bases and J shed 6 bases, with 16 bases lying between them. The CDR3 contains 13 residues. From germline, CDR1 is GTSNPN and CDR2 SVGIG (reference sequence). The CDR3 loop reads CAWGLPGQAEAFF. The CDR3 DNA follows: TGTGCCTGGGGCCTCCCAGGGCAAGCTGAAGCTTTCTTT.

The V gene is TRBV19, the J gene TRBJ1-1, with D possibly being TRBD1 (5 bases). Trimming took off 5 bases at V and 2 bases at J, with 12 bases between the two ends. The germline V gene has CDR1 LNHDA and CDR2 SQIVND (reference sequence). The CDR3 is 14 residues long. The CDR3 region is CASSPREENTEAFF. CDR3 coding DNA: TGTGCCAGTAGTCCCAGGGAAGAAAACACTGAAGCTTTCTTT. Variable domain in full (rest from reference TRBV19 and TRBJ1-1): DGGITQSPKYLFRKEGQNVTLSCEQNLNHDAMYWYRQDPGQGLRLIYYSQIVNDFQKGDIAEGYSVSREKKESFPLTVTSAQKNPTAFYLCASSPREENTEAFFGQGTRLTVV.

The chain couples TRBV30 to TRBJ1-1; no reliable D call. V gave up 0 bases and J gave up 7 bases, with 12 bases separating them. CDR1 is GTSNPN, CDR2 SVGIG, per germline (reference sequence). The CDR3 is 13 residues long. The CDR3 protein is CAWSVGLAFEAFF. CDR3 DNA: TGTGCCTGGAGTGTGGGGTTAGCGTTTGAAGCTTTCTTT.

The chain links TRBV28 to TRBJ1-3, with D perhaps TRBD1 (5 bases). CDR3 size: 15 residues. V gave up 6 bases and J gave up 1 base, with 13 bases separating them. CDR1 is MDHEN, CDR2 SYDVKM, per germline. This CDR3 is CASSVLSGSGNTIYF. CDR3 coding DNA: TGTGCCAGCAGCGTCCTTTCAGGGTCTGGAAACACCATATATTTT.

This rearrangement joins TRBV28 to TRBJ2-7; possibly TRBD1 for D (5 bases). V shed 5 bases and J shed 2 bases, with 16 bases lying between them. There are 15 residues in the CDR3. Per germline, CDR1 MDHEN and CDR2 SYDVKM. The CDR3 loop is CASSGSTKGAYEQYF. For the CDR3, the DNA is TGTGCCAGCAGTGGTTCAACTAAAGGGGCCTACGAGCAGTACTTC.

To note about this clone: Because the CDR3 is missing its conserved closing phenylalanine or tryptophan, this is likely a read error. The chain joins TRBV15 to TRBJ1-2; D may be TRBD1 (6 bases). The V end lost 1 base, the J end lost 8 bases, and 14 bases lay between the germline ends. CDR3 size: 14 residues. Germline-derived CDR1 and CDR2 are LNHNV and YYDKDF (reference sequence). The CDR3 DNA reads TGTGCCACCAGCAGAGTCATGACAGGTGAAGGCTACACCCTC. It translates to CATSRVMTGEGYTL.

In its sample, this clone was seen once. The rearrangement joins TRBV28 to TRBJ1-1; 9 nucleotides agree with TRBD1. The CDR3 consists of 14 residues. J gave up 8 bases and V 6 bases, and 10 bases lay outside the gene matches. Looked up from germline, CDR1 is MDHEN and CDR2 is SYDVKM. The CDR3 sequence: CASSPGGDREEAFF. The DNA of the CDR3 is TGTGCCAGCAGCCCCGGGGGGGACAGGGAAGAAGCTTTCTTT.

This clone was detected only once. This sequence joins TRBV7-3 and TRBJ2-1, with 7 bases matching TRBD1. Trimming at V came to 5 bases and at J to 4 bases, leaving 14 bases not matched to a gene. The CDR3 is 17 amino acids. Germline CDR1 reads SGHTA; CDR2 reads FQGTGA. CDR3: CASSPTGDVRGYNEQFF. In DNA, the CDR3 is TGTGCCAGCAGCCCCACAGGGGACGTCAGGGGGTACAATGAGCAGTTCTTC.

This sequence joins TRBV6-5 and TRBJ2-3; TRBD2 aligns across 13 bases. Germline V CDR1 and CDR2: MNHEY, SVGAGI. The junction had 6 bases not matched to a gene; V was cut back by 5 bases and J by 7 bases. The CDR3 is 15 residues long. CDR3 coding DNA: TGTGCCAGCAGTACCGGGACTAGCGGGGTTAATACGCAGTATTTT. This sequence encodes CASSTGTSGVNTQYF.

The chain combines TRBV6-5 with TRBJ2-1, with D unresolved. Trimming removed 5 bases from V and 2 bases from J, with 13 bases in between. Germline V gene sequence: CDR1 MNHEY, CDR2 SVGAGI. This CDR3 contains 15 residues. CDR3 nucleotides: TGTGCCAGCAGTGGGTACAGTATCGCCTACAATGAGCAGTTCTTC. This codes for CASSGYSIAYNEQFF.

The rearrangement joins TRBV7-8 to TRBJ2-5; tentative D call: TRBD2 (6 bases). Germline CDR1 SGHVS, CDR2 FQNEAQ. Trimming took off 0 bases at V and 3 bases at J, with 8 bases between the two ends. The CDR3 runs to 14 residues. The CDR3 sequence is CASSLAAGKETQYF. Here the CDR3 DNA reads TGTGCCAGCAGCTTAGCGGCGGGAAAAGAGACCCAGTACTTC.

V usage is TRBV2 and J usage is TRBJ1-1, with a tentative D call TRBD1 (6 bases). The CDR3 is 14 residues long. The V end lost 6 bases, the J end lost 1 base, and 12 bases lay between the germline ends. CDR1 SNHLY and CDR2 FYNNEI come from the germline V gene. Here the CDR3 reads CASSDRTANTEAFF. CDR3 nucleotide sequence: TGTGCCAGCAGCGATAGGACAGCGAACACTGAAGCTTTCTTT.

This chain connects TRBV18 to TRBJ2-1; weak D call: TRBD2 (7 bases). The germline CDR1 and CDR2 sequences are KGHSH and LQKENI. Deletions cut 3 bases from V and 6 bases from J, with 15 bases between. The CDR3 spans 15 residues. Here the CDR3 DNA reads TGTGCCAGCTCACCCGGGACTACGGGGGCCAATGAGCAGTTCTTC. This sequence encodes CASSPGTTGANEQFF.